The present entry profiles one TCR beta chain with its context. Assay used: immunoSEQ multiplex PCR; TCRdb lists only in-frame clones, some missing. This table has around 100,000 clones, more than 85% appearing once. This record comes from a study of control samples from healthy donors and cancer patients. V dropped 8 bases and J dropped 4 bases, with 11 bases sitting between them. In germline, CDR1 is MNHNY, CDR2 SVGAGI (reference sequence). The CDR3 runs 12 residues. The chain carries TRBV6-6 and TRBJ1-2; no reliable D call. This TCR derives from a man aged 60 to 69 with lung cancer. Specimen: PBMCs. CDR3 bases: TGTGCCAGCTCCTCAGGTGGCTATGGCTACACCTTC. Translating gives CASSSGGYGYTF.